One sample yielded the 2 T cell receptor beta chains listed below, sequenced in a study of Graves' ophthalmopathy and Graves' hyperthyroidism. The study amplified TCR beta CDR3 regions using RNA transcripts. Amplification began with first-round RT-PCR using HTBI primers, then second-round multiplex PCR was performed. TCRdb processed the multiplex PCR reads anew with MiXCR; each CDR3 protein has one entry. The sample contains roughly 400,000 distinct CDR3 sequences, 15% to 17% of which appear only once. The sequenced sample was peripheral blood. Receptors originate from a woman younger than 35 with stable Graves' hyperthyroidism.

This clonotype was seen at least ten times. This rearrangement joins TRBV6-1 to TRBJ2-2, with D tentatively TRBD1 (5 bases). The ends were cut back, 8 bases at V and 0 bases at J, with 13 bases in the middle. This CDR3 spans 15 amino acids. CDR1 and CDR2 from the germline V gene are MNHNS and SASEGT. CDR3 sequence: CASGADQPNTGELFF. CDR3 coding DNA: TGTGCCAGCGGGGCAGATCAGCCGAACACCGGGGAGCTGTTTTTT.

CDR3 coding DNA: TGTGCCAGCACAGAAGCGGGGGGGGATCCCTACGAGCAGTACTTC. It translates to CASTEAGGDPYEQYF. The chain uses TRBV12-3 or TRBV12-4 and TRBJ2-7, with TRBD2 identical over 10 bases. With V trimmed by 7 bases and J by 2 bases, 8 bases remained unmatched. The CDR3 consists of 15 residues.